This T cell receptor (beta chain) stems from a study of PD-L1 blockade in urothelial cancer. In the study overall: In 2014, patients got going on atezolizumab, taking 1,200 mg intravenously every 3 weeks. About 90% of the roughly 29 patients were men who had bladder-origin urothelial cancer.

Note on this clone: The antigen remains undetermined.

Here immunoSEQ multiplex PCR was the method, and the copy in TCRdb shows in-frame clones only, minus some. The sample has about 30,000 clones; around 89% are singletons. Findings and caveats of the study: For durable-benefit patients, tumor-associated blood clones expanded more at 3 weeks.

The time point was: peripheral blood 6 weeks after treatment start. Patients in the study were battling locally advanced or metastatic urothelial carcinoma. The TCR comes from a man older than 75 with urothelial cancer. The source was PBMCs, collected around atezolizumab (anti-PD-L1) treatment.

Here the CDR3 DNA reads TGCAGCGCCCTGGGGGGGGTTTCGGATGGCTACACCTTC. This encodes CSALGGVSDGYTF. This chain links TRBV29-1 with TRBJ1-2; D might be TRBD1 (5 bases). V was trimmed by 7 bases and J by 6 bases, leaving 18 bases between them. Looked up from germline, CDR1 is SQVTM and CDR2 is ANQGSEA. CDR3 size: 13 residues.